This T cell receptor beta chain was captured in a study of OX40 agonist ivuxolimab in advanced cancers. Study outcomes and limitations: Both CD4+ and CD8+ T cell populations in blood had undergone clonal expansion by week 6 at 0.1 to 3.0 mg/kg. Expanded clones tended on average to be more numerous among CD8+ T cells than CD4+.

Trimming took 3 bases from V and 0 from J, leaving 11 bases between them. CDR1 and CDR2 from the germline V gene are KGHSH and LQKENI. The CDR3 spans 15 residues. Sequenced by immunoSEQ multiplex PCR; TCRdb stores in-frame clones only, minus some. The data hold 60,000 to 70,000 clones, with approximately 78% observed a single time. Remarks on this clone: Its cognate antigen is unknown.

The sequencing here drew on CD4+ or CD8+ T cells sorted from blood, taken in a trial of the OX40 agonist ivuxolimab. The V call is TRBV18, the J call TRBJ1-1; D is uncertain. This clonotype was sampled from an adult with an advanced solid tumor such as melanoma, head and neck, liver or kidney cancer. CDR3 DNA: TGTGCCAGCTCACCCCTGACTTTAGTGAACACTGAAGCTTTCTTT. This encodes CASSPLTLVNTEAFF.